A selection of T cell receptor beta chains follows, all from one sample in a study of Ad26.COV2.S vaccination and SARS-CoV-2 variants. The protocol was immunoSEQ multiplex PCR, while the TCRdb copy is restricted to in-frame clones and leaves out a portion. This table has around 450,000 clones, 88% appearing once. This specimen consisted of peripheral blood, obtained in a trial of Ad26.COV2.S vaccine versus placebo. The receptors derive from a person between 18 and 59 years old who received the Ad26.COV2.S COVID-19 vaccine or a placebo. The CDR3 runs from the conserved cysteine through the conserved F or W. D genes are given only for firm matches. Clone size is shown for a subset of rows, as once, few, many or a class of expanded clone.

TRBD1	TRBJ2-2	NA	TRBV7-3	CASSLDRVDTGELFF	TGTGCCAGCAGCCTGGACAGGGTCGACACCGGGGAGCTGTTTTTT
NA	TRBJ2-2	NA	TRBV6-5	CASSYSRNTGELFF	TGTGCCAGCAGTTACTCCCGTAATACCGGGGAGCTGTTTTTT
NA	TRBJ1-1	once	TRBV12-3/TRBV12-4	CASSPGPGRYAFF	TGTGCCAGCAGTCCTGGGCCGGGGAGGTACGCTTTCTTT
NA	TRBJ1-2	NA	TRBV19	CASSQTVYGYTF	TGTGCCAGTAGCCAGACAGTTTATGGCTACACCTTC
NA	TRBJ2-7	NA	TRBV12-3/TRBV12-4	CASRGDSYEQYF	TGTGCCAGCAGGGGAGACTCATACGAGCAGTACTTC
TRBD1	TRBJ1-1	NA	TRBV2	CASSRDRVRTEAFF	TGTGCCAGCAGTAGGGACAGAGTCCGAACTGAAGCTTTCTTT
TRBD2	TRBJ2-3	once	TRBV4-3	CASSQDLAGADTQYF	TGCGCCAGCAGCCAAGATCTAGCGGGAGCAGATACGCAGTATTTT
TRBD2	TRBJ2-7	few	TRBV6-1	CASSETSGGPYEQYF	TGTGCCAGCAGTGAGACTAGCGGGGGGCCCTACGAGCAGTACTTC
TRBD2	TRBJ2-1	NA	TRBV30	CAYQSGGARNEQFF	TGTGCCTACCAAAGCGGGGGGGCCCGTAATGAGCAGTTCTTC
NA	TRBJ1-2	NA	TRBV14	CASSPWAGAPIDGYTF	TGTGCCAGCAGCCCCTGGGCGGGGGCGCCGATAGATGGCTACACCTTC
TRBD1	TRBJ1-6	NA	TRBV9	CASSATGVGSPLHF	TGTGCCAGCAGTGCTACAGGGGTCGGTTCACCCCTCCACTTT
TRBD1	TRBJ2-5	once	TRBV25-1	CASGLGQGGRETQYF	TGTGCCAGCGGCCTTGGACAGGGAGGTCGAGAGACCCAGTACTTC
NA	TRBJ2-7	NA	TRBV7-2	CASSLNKGPYEQYF	TGTGCCAGCAGCTTAAATAAGGGTCCCTACGAGCAGTACTTC
NA	TRBJ1-2	NA	TRBV14	CASSQDVGSTNYGYTF	TGTGCCAGCAGCCAAGATGTGGGATCTACTAACTATGGCTACACCTTC
TRBD1	TRBJ2-4	NA	TRBV6-5	CAIRQGGRAKNIQYF	TGTGCCATCCGACAGGGGGGGAGGGCCAAAAACATTCAGTACTTC
NA	TRBJ1-6	NA	TRBV7-3	CASSFQGNFASPLHF	TGTGCCAGCAGCTTTCAGGGGAATTTCGCTTCACCCCTCCACTTT
NA	TRBJ1-4	NA	TRBV4-3	CASRYGPIDEKLFF	TGCGCCAGCAGATACGGACCAATAGATGAAAAACTGTTTTTT
TRBD1	TRBJ1-5	NA	TRBV4-3	CASSQDFTGDSNQPQHF	TGCGCCAGCAGCCAAGATTTTACAGGGGATAGCAATCAGCCCCAGCATTTT
TRBD1	TRBJ2-7	NA	TRBV7-2	CASSSRQGDSYEQYF	TGTGCCAGCAGCTCGAGACAGGGGGATTCCTACGAGCAGTACTTC
NA	TRBJ1-2	NA	TRBV5-4	CASSLGEGTNGYTF	TGTGCCAGCAGCTTGGGGGAAGGGACCAATGGCTACACCTTC
NA	TRBJ1-5	NA	TRBV27	CASGFEQPQHF	TGTGCCAGCGGTTTTGAACAGCCCCAGCATTTT
TRBD1	TRBJ1-5	NA	TRBV9	CASSVGDRSLGPQHF	TGTGCCAGCAGCGTAGGGGACAGGAGTTTAGGGCCCCAGCATTTT
TRBD2	TRBJ2-7	NA	TRBV10-3	CAISAAAGLGEYF	TGTGCCATCAGTGCGGCAGCAGGACTAGGAGAGTACTTC
NA	TRBJ2-7	NA	TRBV7-9	CASSLAEFSRTSGQYF	TGTGCCAGCAGCTTAGCGGAGTTTTCGCGGACATCCGGGCAGTACTTC
NA	TRBJ2-2	NA	TRBV24-1	CATSDFRTGELFF	TGTGCCACCAGTGATTTTCGTACCGGGGAGCTGTTTTTT
NA	TRBJ1-5	NA	TRBV11-3	CASSLDLQKYF	TGTGCCAGCAGCTTAGATTTACAGAAGTATTTT
NA	TRBJ1-3	NA	TRBV29-1	CSARSSGNTIYF	TGCAGCGCCAGGTCCTCTGGAAACACCATATATTTT
NA	TRBJ2-3	NA	TRBV2	CASSVDYSSTDTQYF	TGTGCCAGCAGTGTAGACTACTCTAGCACAGATACGCAGTATTTT
NA	TRBJ2-7	NA	TRBV6-2/TRBV6-3	CASSATGTYEQYF	TGTGCCAGCAGTGCGACAGGAACCTACGAGCAGTACTTC
NA	TRBJ2-7	NA	TRBV7-2	CASSLSHYNYEQYF	TGTGCCAGCAGCTTATCGCACTACAACTACGAGCAGTACTTC
NA	TRBJ2-1	NA	TRBV11-1	CASSLWRANEQFF	TGTGCCAGCAGCTTGTGGAGGGCCAATGAGCAGTTCTTC
TRBD1	TRBJ2-2	NA	TRBV5-1	CASTQSLPGTGAQTGELFF	TGCGCCAGCACCCAGTCACTTCCCGGGACAGGGGCACAAACCGGGGAGCTGTTTTTT
TRBD1	TRBJ2-3	NA	TRBV10-3	CAISGGQALTTDTQYF	TGTGCCATCAGTGGAGGACAGGCCTTGACCACAGATACGCAGTATTTT
TRBD2	TRBJ2-2	NA	TRBV24-1	CATEAGYTGELFF	TGTGCCACCGAAGCGGGGTACACCGGGGAGCTGTTTTTT
NA	TRBJ1-2	few	TRBV5-6	CASSLDVFPLGYGYTF	TGTGCCAGCAGCCTGGACGTGTTCCCCCTGGGGTATGGCTACACCTTC
NA	TRBJ1-1	once	TRBV27	CASSPPGAVLGGTEAFF	TGTGCCAGCAGTCCCCCAGGGGCAGTCTTAGGGGGCACTGAAGCTTTCTTT
TRBD1	TRBJ2-3	NA	TRBV5-4	CASSKTGTDTQYF	TGTGCCAGCAGCAAGACAGGGACGGATACGCAGTATTTT
NA	TRBJ2-3	NA	TRBV29-1	CSVEDLAGATDTQYF	TGCAGCGTTGAAGATCTTGCAGGGGCCACAGATACGCAGTATTTT
NA	TRBJ1-2	NA	TRBV3-1/TRBV3-2	CASSQGHFGGYTF	TGTGCCAGCAGCCAAGGACACTTCGGCGGCTACACCTTC
NA	TRBJ2-7	NA	TRBV4-1	CASSQAGTYRIYEQYF	TGCGCCAGCAGCCAAGCAGGGACCTATAGAATATACGAGCAGTACTTC
NA	TRBJ1-4	NA	TRBV29-1	CSVAGENNEKLFF	TGCAGCGTTGCAGGGGAAAATAATGAAAAACTGTTTTTT
NA	TRBJ1-1	NA	TRBV29-1	CSVERAGEAFF	TGCAGCGTTGAGAGGGCAGGAGAAGCTTTCTTT
NA	TRBJ1-3	few	TRBV7-2	CASSFEVTGNTIYF	TGTGCCAGCAGCTTTGAGGTGACTGGAAACACCATATATTTT
NA	TRBJ2-7	NA	TRBV25-1	CASSVSAYEQYF	TGTGCCAGCAGTGTTTCCGCCTACGAGCAGTACTTC
TRBD1	TRBJ1-2	few	TRBV6-5	CASSQGASGYTF	TGTGCCAGTTCACAGGGGGCTTCTGGCTACACCTTC
NA	TRBJ1-6	NA	TRBV9	CASSGGESSYNSPLHF	TGTGCCAGCAGCGGCGGGGAGAGCTCCTATAATTCACCCCTCCACTTT
NA	TRBJ2-1	NA	TRBV19	CASSIPRGWGNEQFF	TGTGCCAGTAGTATCCCGCGGGGCTGGGGCAATGAGCAGTTCTTC
TRBD1	TRBJ2-5	NA	TRBV28	CASTQQGEETQYF	TGTGCCAGCACCCAACAGGGGGAAGAGACCCAGTACTTC
TRBD2	TRBJ2-7	NA	TRBV4-1	CASSHGPGGAGYEQYF	TGCGCCAGCAGCCATGGCCCCGGGGGGGCTGGCTACGAGCAGTACTTC